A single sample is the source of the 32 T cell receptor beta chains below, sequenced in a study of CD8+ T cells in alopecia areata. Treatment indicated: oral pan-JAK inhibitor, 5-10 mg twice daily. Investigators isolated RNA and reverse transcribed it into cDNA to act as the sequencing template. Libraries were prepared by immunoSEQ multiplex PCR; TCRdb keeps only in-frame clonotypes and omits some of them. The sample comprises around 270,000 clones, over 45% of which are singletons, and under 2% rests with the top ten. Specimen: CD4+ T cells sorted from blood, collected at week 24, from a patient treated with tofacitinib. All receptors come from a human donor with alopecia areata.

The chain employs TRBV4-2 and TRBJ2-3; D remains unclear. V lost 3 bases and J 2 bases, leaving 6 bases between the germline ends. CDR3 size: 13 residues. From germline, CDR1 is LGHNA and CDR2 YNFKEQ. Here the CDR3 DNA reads TGTGCCAGCAGCCAGGGCGACACAGATACGCAGTATTTT. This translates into CASSQGDTDTQYF.

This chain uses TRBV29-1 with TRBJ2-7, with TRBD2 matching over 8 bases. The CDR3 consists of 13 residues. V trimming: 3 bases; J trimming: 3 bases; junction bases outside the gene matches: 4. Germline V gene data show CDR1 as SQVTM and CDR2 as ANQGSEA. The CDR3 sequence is CSVEVSGVYEQYF. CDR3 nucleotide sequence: TGCAGCGTTGAGGTTAGCGGGGTCTACGAGCAGTACTTC.

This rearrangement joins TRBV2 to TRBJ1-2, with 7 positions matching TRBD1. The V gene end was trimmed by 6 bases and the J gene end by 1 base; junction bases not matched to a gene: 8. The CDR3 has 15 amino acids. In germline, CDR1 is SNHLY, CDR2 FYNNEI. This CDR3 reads CASSKRGTVNYGYTF. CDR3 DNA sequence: TGTGCCAGCAGCAAAAGAGGGACAGTTAACTATGGCTACACCTTC.

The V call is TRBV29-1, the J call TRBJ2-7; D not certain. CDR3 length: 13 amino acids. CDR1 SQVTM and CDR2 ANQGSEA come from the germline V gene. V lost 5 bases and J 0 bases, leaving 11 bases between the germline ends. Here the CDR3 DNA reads TGCAGCGTTCATCTTAGGTACTCCTACGAGCAGTACTTC. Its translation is CSVHLRYSYEQYF.

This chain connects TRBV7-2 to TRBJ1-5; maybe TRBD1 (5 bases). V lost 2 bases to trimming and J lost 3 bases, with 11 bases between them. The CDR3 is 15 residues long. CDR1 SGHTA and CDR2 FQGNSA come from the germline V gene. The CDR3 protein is CASSLSDSFNQPQHF. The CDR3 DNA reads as TGTGCCAGCAGCTTATCCGACAGTTTCAATCAGCCCCAGCATTTT.

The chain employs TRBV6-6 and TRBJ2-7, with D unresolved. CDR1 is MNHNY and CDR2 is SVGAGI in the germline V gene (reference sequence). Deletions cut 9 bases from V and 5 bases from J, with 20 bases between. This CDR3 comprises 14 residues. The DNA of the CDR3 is TGTGCCAGTAAGCGAACCGCCACTTTTAACGAGCAGTACTTC. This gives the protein CASKRTATFNEQYF.

This chain's CDR3 is CASSSGLAGYNEQFF. CDR3 DNA sequence: TGTGCCAGCAGCTCGGGACTAGCGGGATACAATGAGCAGTTCTTC. V is TRBV7-2 and J is TRBJ2-1; 13 positions match TRBD2. CDR1 and CDR2 from the germline V gene are SGHTA and FQGNSA. There are 15 residues in the CDR3. Germline trimming cut 4 bases from V and 4 bases from J; bases unmatched to any gene: 1.

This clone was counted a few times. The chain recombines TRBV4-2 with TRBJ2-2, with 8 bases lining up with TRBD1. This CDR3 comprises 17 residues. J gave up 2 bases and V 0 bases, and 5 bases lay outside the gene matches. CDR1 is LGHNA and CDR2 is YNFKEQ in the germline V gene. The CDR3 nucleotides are TGTGCCAGCAGCCAAGACCCAGGGGGCATAAACACCGGGGAGCTGTTTTTT. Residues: CASSQDPGGINTGELFF.

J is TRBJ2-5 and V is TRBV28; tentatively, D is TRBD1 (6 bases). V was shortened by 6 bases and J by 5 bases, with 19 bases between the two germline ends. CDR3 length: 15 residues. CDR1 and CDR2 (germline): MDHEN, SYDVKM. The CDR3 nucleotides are TGTGCCAGCAGGCCCGACTTAGGGGGATCGGAGACCCAGTACTTC. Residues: CASRPDLGGSETQYF.

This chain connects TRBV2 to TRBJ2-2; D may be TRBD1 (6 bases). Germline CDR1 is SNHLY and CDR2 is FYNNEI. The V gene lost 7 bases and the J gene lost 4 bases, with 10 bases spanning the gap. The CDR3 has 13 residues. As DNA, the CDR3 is TGTGCCAGCAACCAGGGGATCACCGGGGAGCTGTTTTTT. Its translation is CASNQGITGELFF.

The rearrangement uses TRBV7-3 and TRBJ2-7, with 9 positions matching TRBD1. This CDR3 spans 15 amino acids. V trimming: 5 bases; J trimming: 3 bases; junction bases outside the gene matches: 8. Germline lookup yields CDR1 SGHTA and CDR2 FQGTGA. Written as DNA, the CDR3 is TGTGCCAGCAGCATCATAGGGGGACAGGGCTACGAGCAGTACTTC. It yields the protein CASSIIGGQGYEQYF.

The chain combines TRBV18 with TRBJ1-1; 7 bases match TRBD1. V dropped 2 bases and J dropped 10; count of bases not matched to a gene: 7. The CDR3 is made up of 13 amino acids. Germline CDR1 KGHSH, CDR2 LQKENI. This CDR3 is CASSPTGQGGAFF. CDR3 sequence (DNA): TGTGCCAGCTCACCAACCGGCCAGGGGGGAGCTTTCTTT.

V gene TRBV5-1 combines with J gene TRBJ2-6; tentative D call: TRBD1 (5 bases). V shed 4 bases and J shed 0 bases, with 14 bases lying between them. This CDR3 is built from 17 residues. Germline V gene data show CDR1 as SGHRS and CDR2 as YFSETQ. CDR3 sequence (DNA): TGCGCCAGCAGCATTGAACAGGCGCTCTCTGGGGCCAACGTCCTGACTTTC. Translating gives CASSIEQALSGANVLTF.

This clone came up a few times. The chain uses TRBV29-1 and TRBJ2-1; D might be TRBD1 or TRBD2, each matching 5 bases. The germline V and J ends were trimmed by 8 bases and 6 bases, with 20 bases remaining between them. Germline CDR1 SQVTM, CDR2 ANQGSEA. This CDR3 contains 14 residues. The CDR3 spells CSPRALGPSNEQFF. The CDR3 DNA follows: TGCAGCCCGCGGGCCCTGGGGCCCTCCAATGAGCAGTTCTTC.

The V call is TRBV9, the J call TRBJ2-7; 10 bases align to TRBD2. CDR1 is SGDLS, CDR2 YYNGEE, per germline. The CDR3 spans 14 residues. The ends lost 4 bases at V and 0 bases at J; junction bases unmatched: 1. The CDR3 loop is CASSTSGDSYEQYF. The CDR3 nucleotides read TGTGCCAGCAGCACTAGCGGGGACTCCTACGAGCAGTACTTC.

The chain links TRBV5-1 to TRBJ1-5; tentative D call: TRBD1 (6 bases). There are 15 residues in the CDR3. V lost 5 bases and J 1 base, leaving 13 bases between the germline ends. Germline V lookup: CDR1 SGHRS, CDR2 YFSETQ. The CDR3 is CASRLQGGSNQPQHF. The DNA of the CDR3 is TGCGCCAGCAGGCTACAGGGAGGAAGCAATCAGCCCCAGCATTTT.

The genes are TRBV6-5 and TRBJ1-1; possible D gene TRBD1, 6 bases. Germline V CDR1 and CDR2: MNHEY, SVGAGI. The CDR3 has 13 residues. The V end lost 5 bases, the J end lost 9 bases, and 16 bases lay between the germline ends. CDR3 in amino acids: CASSHNRESQAFF. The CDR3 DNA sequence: TGTGCCAGCAGTCATAACAGGGAAAGTCAAGCTTTCTTT.

CDR3 coding DNA: TGTGCCAGCAGCTGGACAGGGTGGTCTGGCACCGGGGAGCTGTTTTTT. Translating it yields CASSWTGWSGTGELFF. The chain joins TRBV5-6 to TRBJ2-2; 8 positions match TRBD1. The CDR3 contains 16 residues. Germline CDR1 and CDR2: SGHDT and YYEEEE. After removal of 3 bases from V and 4 bases from J, the junction contained 8 bases not matched to a gene.

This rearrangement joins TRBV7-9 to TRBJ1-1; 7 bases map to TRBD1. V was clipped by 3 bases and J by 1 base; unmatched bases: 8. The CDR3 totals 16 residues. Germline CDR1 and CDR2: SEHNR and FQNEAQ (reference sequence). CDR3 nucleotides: TGTGCCAGCAGCTTTGACCGCGGGACAGAGAACACTGAAGCTTTCTTT. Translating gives CASSFDRGTENTEAFF.

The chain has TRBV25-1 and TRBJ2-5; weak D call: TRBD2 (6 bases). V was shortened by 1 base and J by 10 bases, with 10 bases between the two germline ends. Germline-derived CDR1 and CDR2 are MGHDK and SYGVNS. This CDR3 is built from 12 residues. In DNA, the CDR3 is TGTGCCAGCAGTGAATCCCGGCGGGGCCAGTACTTC. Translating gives CASSESRRGQYF.

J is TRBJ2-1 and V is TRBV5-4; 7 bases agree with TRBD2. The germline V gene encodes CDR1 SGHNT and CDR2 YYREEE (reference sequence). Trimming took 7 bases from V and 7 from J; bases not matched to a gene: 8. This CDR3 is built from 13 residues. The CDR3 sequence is CASGELAWNEQFF. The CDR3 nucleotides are TGTGCCAGCGGGGAACTAGCGTGGAATGAGCAGTTCTTC.

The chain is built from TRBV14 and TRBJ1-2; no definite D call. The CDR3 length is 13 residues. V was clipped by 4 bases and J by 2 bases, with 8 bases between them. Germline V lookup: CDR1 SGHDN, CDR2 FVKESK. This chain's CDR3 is CASSRASNYGYTF. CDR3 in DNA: TGTGCCAGCAGCCGGGCGTCCAACTATGGCTACACCTTC.

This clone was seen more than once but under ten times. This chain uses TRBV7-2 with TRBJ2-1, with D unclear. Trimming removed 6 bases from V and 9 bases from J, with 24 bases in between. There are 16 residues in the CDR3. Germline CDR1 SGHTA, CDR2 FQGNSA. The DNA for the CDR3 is TGTGCCAGCAGTCCCTGGGCCACCCTCCGGCCCACTGAGCAGTTCTTC. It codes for CASSPWATLRPTEQFF.

CDR3 coding DNA: TGTGCCTGGAGGAAGGGACCGGGCTCCTATGGCTACACCTTC. Amino acids: CAWRKGPGSYGYTF. This chain links TRBV30 with TRBJ1-2; tentatively, D is TRBD1 (5 bases). The CDR3 is made up of 14 amino acids. Trimming took off 3 bases at V and 4 bases at J, with 15 bases between the two ends. Germline CDR1 is GTSNPN and CDR2 is SVGIG (reference sequence). Based on the CDR3 plus reference TRBV30 and TRBJ1-2, the full variable domain is SQTIHQWPATLVQPVGSPLSLECTVEGTSNPNLYWYRQAAGRGLQLLFYSVGIGQISSEVPQNLSASRPQDRQFILSSKKLLLSDSGFYLCAWRKGPGSYGYTFGSGTRLTVV.

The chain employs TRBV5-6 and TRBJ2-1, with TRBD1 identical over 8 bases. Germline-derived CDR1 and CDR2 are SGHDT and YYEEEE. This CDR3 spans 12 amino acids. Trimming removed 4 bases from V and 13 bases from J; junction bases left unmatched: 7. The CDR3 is CASSLNRGIQFF. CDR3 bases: TGTGCCAGCAGCCTAAACAGGGGGATACAGTTCTTC.

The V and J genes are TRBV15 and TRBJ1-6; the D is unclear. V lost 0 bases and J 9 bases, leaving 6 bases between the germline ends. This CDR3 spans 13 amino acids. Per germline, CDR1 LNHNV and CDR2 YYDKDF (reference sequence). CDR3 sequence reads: CATSRDQVSPLHF. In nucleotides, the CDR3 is TGTGCCACCAGCAGAGATCAGGTTTCACCCCTCCACTTT.

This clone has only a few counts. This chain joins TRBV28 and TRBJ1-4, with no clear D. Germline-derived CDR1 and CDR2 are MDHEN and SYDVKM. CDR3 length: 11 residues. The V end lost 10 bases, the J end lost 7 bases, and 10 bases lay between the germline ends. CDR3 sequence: CATTEAEKLFF. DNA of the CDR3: TGTGCCACTACAGAGGCTGAAAAACTGTTTTTT. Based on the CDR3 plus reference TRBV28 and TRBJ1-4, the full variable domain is DVKVTQSSRYLVKRTGEKVFLECVQDMDHENMFWYRQDPGLGLRLIYFSYDVKMKEKGDIPEGYSVSREKKERFSLILESASTNQTSMYLCATTEAEKLFFGSGTQLSVL.

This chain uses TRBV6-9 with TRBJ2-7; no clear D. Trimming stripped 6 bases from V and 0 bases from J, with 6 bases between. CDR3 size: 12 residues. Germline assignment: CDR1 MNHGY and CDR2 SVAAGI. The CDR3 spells CASRDTSYEQYF. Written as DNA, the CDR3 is TGTGCCAGCAGGGATACCTCCTACGAGCAGTACTTC.

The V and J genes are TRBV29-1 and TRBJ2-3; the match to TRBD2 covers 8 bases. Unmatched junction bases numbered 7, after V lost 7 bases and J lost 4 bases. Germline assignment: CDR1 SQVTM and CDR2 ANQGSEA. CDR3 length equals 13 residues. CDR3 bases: TGCAGCGAAAGTTCGACTAGCGCAGATACGCAGTATTTT. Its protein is CSESSTSADTQYF.

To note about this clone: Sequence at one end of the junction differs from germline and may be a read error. The CDR3 nucleotides are TGTGCCAGCAGTTTAAGCCCCCCTATCGAGCAGTGGTTC. Protein: CASSLSPPIEQWF. The V call is TRBV27, the J call TRBJ2-7; D uncertain. This CDR3 has 13 amino acids. In germline, CDR1 is MNHEY, CDR2 SMNVEV (reference sequence).

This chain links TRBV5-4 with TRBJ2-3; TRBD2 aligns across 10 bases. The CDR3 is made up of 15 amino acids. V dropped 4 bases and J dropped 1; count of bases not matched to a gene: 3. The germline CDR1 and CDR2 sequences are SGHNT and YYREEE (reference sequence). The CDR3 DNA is TGTGCCAGCAGCACTGGGACTAGCGGCACAGATACGCAGTATTTT. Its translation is CASSTGTSGTDTQYF. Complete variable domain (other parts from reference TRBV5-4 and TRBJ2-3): ETGVTQSPTHLIKTRGQQVTLRCSSQSGHNTVSWYQQALGQGPQFIFQYYREEENGRGNFPPRFSGLQFPNYSSELNVNALELDDSALYLCASSTGTSGTDTQYFGPGTRLTVL.

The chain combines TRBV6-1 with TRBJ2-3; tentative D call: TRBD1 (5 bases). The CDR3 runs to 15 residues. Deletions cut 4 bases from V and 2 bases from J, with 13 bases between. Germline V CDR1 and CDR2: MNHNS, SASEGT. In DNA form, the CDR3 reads TGTGCCAGCAGTGCAGGGTTTTCCCTCACAGATACGCAGTATTTT. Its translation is CASSAGFSLTDTQYF.